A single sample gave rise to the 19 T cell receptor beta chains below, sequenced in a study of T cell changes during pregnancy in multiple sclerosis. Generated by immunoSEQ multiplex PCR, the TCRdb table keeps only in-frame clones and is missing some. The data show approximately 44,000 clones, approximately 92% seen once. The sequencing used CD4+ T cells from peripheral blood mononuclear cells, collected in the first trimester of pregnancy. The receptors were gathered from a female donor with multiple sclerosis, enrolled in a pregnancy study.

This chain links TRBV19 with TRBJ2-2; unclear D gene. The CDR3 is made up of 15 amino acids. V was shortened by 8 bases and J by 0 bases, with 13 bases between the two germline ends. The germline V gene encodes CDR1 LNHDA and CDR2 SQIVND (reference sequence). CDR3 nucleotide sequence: TGTGCCAGTTCTTACGAGGCCGCGAACACCGGGGAGCTGTTTTTT. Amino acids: CASSYEAANTGELFF.

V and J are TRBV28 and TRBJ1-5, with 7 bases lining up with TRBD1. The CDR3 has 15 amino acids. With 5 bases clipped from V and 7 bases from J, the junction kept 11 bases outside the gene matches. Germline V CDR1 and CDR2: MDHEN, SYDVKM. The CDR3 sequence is CASSQSNRGRQPQHF. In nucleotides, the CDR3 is TGTGCCAGCAGTCAGTCGAACAGGGGAAGACAGCCCCAGCATTTT.

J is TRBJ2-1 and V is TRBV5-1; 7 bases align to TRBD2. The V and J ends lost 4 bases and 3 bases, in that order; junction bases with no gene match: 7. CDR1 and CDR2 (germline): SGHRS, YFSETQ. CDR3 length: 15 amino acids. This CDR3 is CASSQPTGGYNEQFF. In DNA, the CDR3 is TGCGCCAGCAGCCAGCCAACGGGAGGCTACAATGAGCAGTTCTTC.

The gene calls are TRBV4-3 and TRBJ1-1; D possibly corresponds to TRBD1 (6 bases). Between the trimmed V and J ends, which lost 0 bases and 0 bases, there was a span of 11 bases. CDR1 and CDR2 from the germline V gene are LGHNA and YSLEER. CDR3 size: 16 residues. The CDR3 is CASSQDSPGVNTEAFF. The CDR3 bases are TGCGCCAGCAGCCAAGATTCCCCAGGGGTGAACACTGAAGCTTTCTTT.

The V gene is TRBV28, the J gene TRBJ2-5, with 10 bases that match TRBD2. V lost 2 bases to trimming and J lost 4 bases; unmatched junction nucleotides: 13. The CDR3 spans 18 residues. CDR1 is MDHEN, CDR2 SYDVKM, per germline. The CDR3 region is CASSLPSGSGYPSETQYF. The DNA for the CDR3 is TGTGCCAGCAGTTTACCTAGCGGGAGTGGTTATCCCTCAGAGACCCAGTACTTC.

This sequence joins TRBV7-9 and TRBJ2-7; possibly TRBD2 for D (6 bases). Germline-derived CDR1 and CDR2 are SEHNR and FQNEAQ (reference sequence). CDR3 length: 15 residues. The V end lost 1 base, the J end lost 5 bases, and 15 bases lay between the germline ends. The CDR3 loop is CASSLVGGRNDEQYF. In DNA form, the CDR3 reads TGTGCCAGCAGCTTAGTGGGGGGAAGGAACGACGAGCAGTACTTC.

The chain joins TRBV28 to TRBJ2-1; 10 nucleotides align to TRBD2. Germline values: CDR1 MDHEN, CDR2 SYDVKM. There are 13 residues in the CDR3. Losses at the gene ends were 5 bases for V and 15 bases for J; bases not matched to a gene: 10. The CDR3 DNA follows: TGTGCCAGCAGTAGGACTAGCGGAACCAGGGGGTTCTTC. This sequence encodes CASSRTSGTRGFF.

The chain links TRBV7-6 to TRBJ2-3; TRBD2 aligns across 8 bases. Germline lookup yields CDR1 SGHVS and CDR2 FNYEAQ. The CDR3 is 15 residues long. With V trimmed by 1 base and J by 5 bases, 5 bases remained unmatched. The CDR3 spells CASSLEPLAGDTQYF. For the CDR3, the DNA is TGTGCCAGCAGCTTAGAACCCCTAGCGGGAGATACGCAGTATTTT.

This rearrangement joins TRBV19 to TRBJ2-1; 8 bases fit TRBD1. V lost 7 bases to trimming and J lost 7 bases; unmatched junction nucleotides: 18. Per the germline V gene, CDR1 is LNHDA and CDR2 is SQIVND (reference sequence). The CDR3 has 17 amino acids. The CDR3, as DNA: TGTGCCAGTACAGGAGGGGAGTGGACAGGGATGGGTAATGAGCAGTTCTTC. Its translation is CASTGGEWTGMGNEQFF.

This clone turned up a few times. CDR3 sequence (DNA): TGTGCCAGCAGCGTAGGCGCCGAGAGGAACACTGAAGCTTTCTTT. Protein product: CASSVGAERNTEAFF. The V gene is TRBV9, the J gene TRBJ1-1; D gene uncertain. The germline CDR1 and CDR2 sequences are SGDLS and YYNGEE. V dropped 0 bases and J dropped 1 base, with 10 bases sitting between them. The CDR3 is 15 residues long.

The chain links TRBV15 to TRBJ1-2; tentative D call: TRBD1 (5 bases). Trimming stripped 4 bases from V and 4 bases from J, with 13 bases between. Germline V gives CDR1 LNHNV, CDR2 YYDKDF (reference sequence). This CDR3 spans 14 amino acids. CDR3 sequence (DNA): TGTGCCACCAGCACCGGGGGTCAGGTCTATGGCTACACCTTC. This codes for CATSTGGQVYGYTF.

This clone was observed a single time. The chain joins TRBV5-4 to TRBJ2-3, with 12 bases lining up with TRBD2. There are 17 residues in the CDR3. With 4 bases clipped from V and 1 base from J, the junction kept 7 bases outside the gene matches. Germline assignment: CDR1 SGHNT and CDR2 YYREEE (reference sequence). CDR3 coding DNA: TGTGCCAGCAGCCCACACCGACTAGCGGGAGGCACAGATACGCAGTATTTT. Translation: CASSPHRLAGGTDTQYF.

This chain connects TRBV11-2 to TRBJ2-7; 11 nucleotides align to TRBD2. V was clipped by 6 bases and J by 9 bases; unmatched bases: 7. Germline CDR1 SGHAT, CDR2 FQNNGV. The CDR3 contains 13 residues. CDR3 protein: CASRGTSGGVQYF. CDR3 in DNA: TGTGCCAGCAGGGGGACTAGCGGAGGGGTGCAGTACTTC. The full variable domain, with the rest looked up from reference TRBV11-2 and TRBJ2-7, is EAGVAQSPRYKIIEKRQSVAFWCNPISGHATLYWYQQILGQGPKLLIQFQNNGVVDDSQLPKDRFSAERLKGVDSTLKIQPAKLEDSAVYLCASRGTSGGVQYFGPGTRLTVT.

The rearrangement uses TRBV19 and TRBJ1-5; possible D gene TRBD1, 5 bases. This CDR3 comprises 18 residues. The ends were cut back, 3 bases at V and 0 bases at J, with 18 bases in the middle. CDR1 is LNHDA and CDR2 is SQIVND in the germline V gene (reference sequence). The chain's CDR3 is CASSIRVGGAHSNQPQHF. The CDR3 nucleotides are TGTGCCAGTAGTATTAGAGTTGGAGGGGCACATAGCAATCAGCCCCAGCATTTT.

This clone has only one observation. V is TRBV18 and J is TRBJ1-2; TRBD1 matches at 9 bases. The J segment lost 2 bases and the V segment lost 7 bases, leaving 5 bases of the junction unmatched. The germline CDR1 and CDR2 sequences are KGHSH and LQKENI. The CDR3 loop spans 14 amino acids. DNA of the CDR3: TGTGCCAGCTTAACCGGGACAGGGAACTATGGCTACACCTTC. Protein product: CASLTGTGNYGYTF.

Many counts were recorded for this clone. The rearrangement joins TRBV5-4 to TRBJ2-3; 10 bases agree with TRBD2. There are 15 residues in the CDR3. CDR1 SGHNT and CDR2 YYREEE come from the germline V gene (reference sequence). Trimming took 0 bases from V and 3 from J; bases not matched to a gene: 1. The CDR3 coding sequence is TGTGCCAGCAGCTTGGATAGCGGGAGGACAGATACGCAGTATTTT. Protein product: CASSLDSGRTDTQYF.

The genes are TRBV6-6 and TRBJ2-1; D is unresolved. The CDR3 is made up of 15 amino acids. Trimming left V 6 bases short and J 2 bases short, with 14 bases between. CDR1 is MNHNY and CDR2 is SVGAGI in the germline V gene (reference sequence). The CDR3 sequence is CASSPYSKTYNEQFF. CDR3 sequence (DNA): TGTGCCAGCAGCCCTTACAGCAAGACCTACAATGAGCAGTTCTTC.

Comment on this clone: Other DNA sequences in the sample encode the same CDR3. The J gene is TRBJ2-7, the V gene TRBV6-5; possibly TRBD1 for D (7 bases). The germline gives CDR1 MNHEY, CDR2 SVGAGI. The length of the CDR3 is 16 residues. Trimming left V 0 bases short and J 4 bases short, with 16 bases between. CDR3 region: CASSYSRGPGGYEQYF. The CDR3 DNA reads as TGTGCCAGCAGTTACTCCCGTGGTCCAGGGGGGTACGAGCAGTACTTC.

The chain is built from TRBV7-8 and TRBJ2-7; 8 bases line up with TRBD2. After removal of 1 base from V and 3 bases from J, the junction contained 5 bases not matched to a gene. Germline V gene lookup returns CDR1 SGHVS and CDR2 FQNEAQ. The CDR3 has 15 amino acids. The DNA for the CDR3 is TGTGCCAGCAGCTTAGTAACTGCGGGAGGCTACGAGCAGTACTTC. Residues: CASSLVTAGGYEQYF.